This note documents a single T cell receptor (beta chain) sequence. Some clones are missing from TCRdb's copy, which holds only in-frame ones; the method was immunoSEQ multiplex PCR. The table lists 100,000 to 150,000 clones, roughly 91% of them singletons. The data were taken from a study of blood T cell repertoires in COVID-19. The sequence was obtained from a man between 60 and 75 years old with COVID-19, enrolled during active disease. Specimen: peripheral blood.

The DNA of the CDR3 is TGTGCCAGCATCTTCATAGGGACACCTTTATTGGGCTACGAGCAGTACTTC. It codes for CASIFIGTPLLGYEQYF. This chain joins TRBV7-3 and TRBJ2-7, with D perhaps matching TRBD1 (6 bases). The CDR3 runs 17 residues. Germline V CDR1 and CDR2: SGHTA, FQGTGA. With 7 bases removed from V and 3 bases from J, the gap between germline ends came to 25 bases.